This T cell receptor (beta chain) appears in the sequencing data of a study of identical twins (TCRdb year 2016). In terms of the full investigation: TCR alpha and beta repertoires from monozygotic twins, unrelated adults of various ages and cord blood were deep-sequenced to test whether fetal clonotypes persist. Replicate twin experiments were performed at different times using different library preparation protocols to rule out contamination.

Libraries were built with 5' RACE. TCRdb records Illumina HiSeq 2000 as the sequencer. A universal primer binding site was added through template switching, and the final cDNA carried a unique molecular identifier so that TCR cDNA molecules could be counted accurately. Specific primers in the conserved constant-segment region were used to synthesize first-strand cDNA for TCR alpha and beta chains. Each cDNA library was double barcoded, with a SMART-Mk sample barcode plus Illumina barcodes, to control for contamination. TruSeq adapter sequences, together with Illumina sample barcodes, were added in two successive PCR steps. Sequencing of the TCR alpha and beta cDNA libraries was done on the Illumina HiSeq platform using custom primers. Processing in the source paper ran as follows. Unique molecular identifiers were extracted from raw reads with MiGEC, and CDR3 positions were determined with MiXCR. For each individual, recombination models were inferred using an EM algorithm with the repgenHMM and IGoR tools. The tcR package in R was used for shared clonotype analysis, with sharing normalized by the product of cloneset sizes. Out-of-frame nonproductive sequences were analyzed to study raw recombination free of thymic and clonal selection effects. Using fastp at Q25 and MiXCR, TCRdb reprocessed the public reads and kept productive beta chains. When rows share a CDR3 protein, they turn into one entry using the most common DNA and genes. TCRdb's processing, not the study's, gives the V and J calls here. The sample includes some 500,000 distinct CDR3 sequences, with about 14% observed a single time. The ten largest account for around 0.52% of the sample.

This clonotype turned up a few times. Which antigen it targets is not known. The input lacks base qualities; no much larger clone sits a single base away. The CDR3 has 16 amino acids, counting the end cysteine and phenylalanine. The sequence is cut down to CDR3 DNA, 48 bases in frame from base 1. V is trimmed back by 4 bases and J by 3 bases, and the junction contains 8 bases that no gene match accounts for. CDR1 SGHDN and CDR2 FVKESK are derived from the germline V gene. Every donor in the study was a healthy Caucasian. Three pairs of female monozygotic twins, all aged 18 to 29 years, were included in the twin cohort. Positive isolation kits from Invitrogen were used to isolate the CD4+ and CD8+ T cell populations. Points the paper makes about the study in general: Abundant cord blood beta clonotypes had fewer insertions, young adult naive repertoires showed a similar but weaker trend, and memory repertoires showed no such trend. Compared with coincidental sharing between unrelated individuals, out-of-frame TCR alpha sequences shared between twins showed an excess of sequences with low generation probability. Because the same donors could not be followed over many years, the conclusions depended on cross-sectional statistical analysis. The excess sharing between twins in beta out-of-frame sequences was weaker because fewer shared sequences reduced the signal-to-noise ratio. Zero-insertion analyses could be partly confounded by invariant T cells such as MAIT and iNKT, although diverse VJ usage argued against such confounding for most clonotypes. Out-of-frame TCR alpha sharing in monozygotic twins was systematically underestimated by recombination models, whereas sharing between unrelated individuals was in agreement with the recombination models.

Separately, the same data were catalogued under a study of yellow fever vaccine responses in identical twins. Drawing on the second study: The authors reported that the T cell response to vaccination in identical twins appeared partly convergent and partly personalized. The study precisely tracked vaccine-responding T cell clones in identical twins.

Specimen: CD4+ T cells sorted from blood. The receptor chain draws on TRBV14 and TRBJ2-7, with 11 bases aligning to TRBD1. This receptor was identified in a woman under 30 in good health. The DNA sequence reads TGTGCCAGCAGCCGGACCCTCGGGACAGGGGGCTACGAGCAGTACTTC. The translation is CASSRTLGTGGYEQYF. Beyond the CDR3, the reference TRBV14 and TRBJ2-7 genes provide the residues; the full variable domain reads: EAGVTQFPSHSVIEKGQTVTLRCDPISGHDNLYWYRRVMGKEIKFLLHFVKESKQDESGMPNNRFLAERTGGTYSTLKVQPAELEDSGVYFCASSRTLGTGGYEQYFGPGTRLTVT.